The entry below gives a single T cell receptor beta chain sequence along with its context. Its target is unknown. It was with 60 Vbeta and 13 Jbeta primers that the PCR ran. The method was immunoSEQ multiplex PCR; TCRdb's version includes in-frame clones alone and lacks a portion of them. The sample shows fewer than 150,000 clones, around 74% of them seen only once. This entry belongs to a study of cytomegalovirus exposure and HLA in healthy donors. Study conclusions and caveats: Presence/absence analyses treated sequencing depth as roughly uniform across donors. TRBV6-2, TRBV6-3 and some other V segments were unresolvable in 87-base-pair reads.

Germline loops: CDR1 SGHRS, CDR2 YFSETQ. The CDR3 has 15 amino acids. The ends lost 4 bases at V and 8 bases at J; junction bases unmatched: 5. The sequence was collected from a man aged 55 to 70 in good health and CMV-seropositive. The chain recombines TRBV5-1 with TRBJ1-6, with 11 bases lining up with TRBD1. Specimen: PBMCs. CDR3 sequence reads: CASSLMGQGDSPLHF. CDR3 nucleotide sequence: TGCGCCAGCAGCCTAATGGGACAGGGGGATTCACCCCTCCACTTT.